This entry concerns a single T cell receptor beta chain. The clone's antigen remains unknown. The record has no base qualities; no much larger clone is one base away. The immunoSEQ Assay was the method used to sequence TCRbeta CDR3 regions. After extraction, genomic DNA underwent amplification by bias-controlled multiplex PCR, followed by high-throughput sequencing. The authors' analysis ran thus. To quantify the absolute abundance of each unique TCRbeta CDR3 region, sequences were collapsed and filtered. Usable DNA was measured by amplifying reference genes present in all nucleated cells, and TCRbeta template counts were normalized to that usable DNA to estimate T cell fraction. Repertoire TCRs were annotated as SARS-CoV-2-specific when V gene, CDR3 amino acid sequence and J gene were exactly matched to a known reactive TCR set. The reference SARS-CoV-2 TCR set was derived from MIRA and filtered for enrichment in COVID-19-positive ImmuneCODE repertoires, a step that removed public or cross-reactive TCRs. Using the MIRA antigens, annotated TCRs were further analysed by specific ORF or by position within an ORF. Breadth was defined as the number of annotated unique rearrangements divided by the total number of unique productive rearrangements, and depth was defined as the summed frequency of the annotated unique rearrangements. Two-sided Wilcoxon rank-sum tests were used to compare TCR breadth between groups. Drawn from immuneACCESS, this table holds only the in-frame rearrangements with V and J called that TCRdb kept. Clones are partly lost; checked studies trace under half to an unresolved V gene and leave the rest unexplained. The V and J calls and the clone size are those of that table, but D and trimming were determined from the DNA. This sample is represented by about 350,000 clones; about 88% of them were singletons. Together, the top ten hold around a tenth of the sample.

This entry is derived from a study of Ad26.COV2.S vaccination and SARS-CoV-2 variants (dated by TCRdb to the early 2020s). Regarding the research as a whole: Donors in the vaccine arm were drawn from COV1001, a multicentre, randomized, double-blind, placebo-controlled phase I-IIa trial testing Ad26.COV2.S in healthy adults. Throughout the experiments and outcome assessment, investigators stayed blinded to trial group allocation. Participants in the trial were split at random into five groups of five each, receiving low-dose or high-dose Ad26.COV2.S once or twice, or else placebo on both occasions. Ad26.COV2.S was given intramuscularly at 5x10^10 or 1x10^11 viral particles, as a single shot or as two shots 56 days apart. Sequencing of the TCRbeta repertoire served to evaluate the specificity and breadth of SARS-CoV-2-reactive T cell receptors following Ad26.COV2.S vaccination. A total of approximately 30 samples were included in the TCR-sequenced set, comprising roughly 19 Ad26.COV2.S vaccine recipients, 5 placebo recipients and 8 SARS-CoV-2 convalescent individuals.

Summary of the overall study and its limitations: The authors noted that the TCR breadth and depth analyses may have underestimated total T cell responses. The study was not powered to compare responses between vaccine doses or regimens. Comparable non-spike TCR breadth was observed between vaccine and placebo recipients, consistent with only spike being contained in the vaccine. After vaccination, spike-specific CD8+ and CD4+ T cell responses were reported to show substantial breadth. Compared with placebo recipients, Ad26.COV2.S recipients showed higher spike-specific TCR breadth (P = 0.0014).

Explained via the paper, the treatment or condition label denotes: roughly 20 received Ad26.COV2.S at low or high dose, single or two shots; 5 received placebo; per-sample allocation not given. For vaccine and placebo recipients, repertoires were sequenced using samples collected on day 63 after the first injection. Between 29 July and 7 August 2020, Cohort 1b enrolled 20 to 30 adults aged 18-55 years at one site in Boston, USA. Ad26.COV2.S was a replication-incompetent adenovirus type 26 vector expressing a prefusion-stabilized SARS-CoV-2 spike protein from the original Wuhan strain. Inclusive of the bounding cysteine and phenylalanine, the CDR3 is 16 residues long. Only the CDR3 DNA stays, 48 bases, in frame from base 1. For CDR1 and CDR2, the germline V gene lists MDHEN and SYDVKM. V is clipped by 6 bases and J by 2 bases, and the sequence between their germline boundaries is 19 bases long.

Here the chain combines TRBV28 and TRBJ1-2; TRBD1 is perhaps the D gene, given 6 matching bases. This clonotype was sampled from a person between 18 and 65 years old who received the Ad26.COV2.S COVID-19 vaccine or a placebo. The specimen comprised peripheral blood, sampled in a trial of Ad26.COV2.S vaccine versus placebo. The CDR3 protein is CASSLKGTQINYGYTF. The DNA is as follows: TGTGCCAGCAGCCTAAAAGGGACACAAATCAACTATGGCTACACCTTC.